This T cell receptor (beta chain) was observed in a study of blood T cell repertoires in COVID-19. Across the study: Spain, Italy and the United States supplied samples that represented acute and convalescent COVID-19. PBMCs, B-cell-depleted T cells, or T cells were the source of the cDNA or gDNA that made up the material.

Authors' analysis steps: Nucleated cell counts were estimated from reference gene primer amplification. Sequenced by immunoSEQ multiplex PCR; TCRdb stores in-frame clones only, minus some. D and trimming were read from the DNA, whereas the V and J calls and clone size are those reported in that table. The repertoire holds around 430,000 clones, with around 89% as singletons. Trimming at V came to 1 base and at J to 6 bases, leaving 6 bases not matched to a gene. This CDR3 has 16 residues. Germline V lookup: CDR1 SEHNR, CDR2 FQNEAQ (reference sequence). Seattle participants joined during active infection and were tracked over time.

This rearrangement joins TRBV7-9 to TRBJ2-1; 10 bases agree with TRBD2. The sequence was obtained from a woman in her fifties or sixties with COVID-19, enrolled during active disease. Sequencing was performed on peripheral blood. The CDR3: CASSLGKAGGLNEQFF. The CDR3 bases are TGTGCCAGCAGCTTAGGGAAAGCGGGGGGGCTCAATGAGCAGTTCTTC.